Listed below are T cell receptor beta chains from one sample, sequenced in a study of persistence of HIV-infected CD4 T cells. Clones were sequenced by immunoSEQ multiplex PCR, and TCRdb holds only the in-frame ones, with some missing. The table lists about 50,000 clones, about 80% of them singletons. These receptors' targets are unknown. The input for sequencing was CD4+ T cells sorted from PBMCs after roughly 18-hour stimulation, taken from a patient who received antiretroviral therapy. Receptors originate from an adult man with HIV who was CMV-seropositive. Both conserved end residues are part of each CDR3. D genes are given only for firm matches.

V gene	D gene	J gene	CDR3 protein	CDR3 DNA
TRBV7-2	TRBD1	TRBJ1-2	CASSLPLDRASYGYTF	TGTGCCAGCAGCTTGCCGCTGGACAGGGCTAGCTATGGCTACACCTTC
TRBV2	NA	TRBJ1-1	CAGAREARDTEAFF	TGTGCCGGCGCTAGGGAGGCTCGGGACACTGAAGCTTTCTTT
TRBV9	TRBD2	TRBJ2-7	CASSVGVSGIYEQYF	TGTGCCAGCAGCGTAGGGGTTAGCGGGATCTACGAGCAGTACTTC
TRBV30	TRBD2	TRBJ2-2	CAWSRDYYTGELFF	TGTGCCTGGTCCCGGGACTATTACACCGGGGAGCTGTTTTTT
TRBV15	NA	TRBJ2-3	CATSRKTGTGTDTQYF	TGTGCCACCAGCCGTAAAACCGGGACGGGCACAGATACGCAGTATTTT
TRBV21-1	NA	TRBJ2-5	CASSKGTGGRETQYF	TGTGCCAGCAGCAAAGGGACAGGGGGCCGGGAGACCCAGTACTTC
TRBV7-2	TRBD1	TRBJ1-2	CASSPWTGRSADGYTF	TGTGCCAGCAGCCCCTGGACAGGGCGCTCGGCTGATGGCTACACCTTC
TRBV6-4	TRBD1	TRBJ2-3	CASSVKGAQADTQYF	TGTGCCAGCAGTGTTAAGGGGGCGCAGGCAGATACGCAGTATTTT
TRBV19	TRBD1	TRBJ1-6	CASSKGRQGSSPLHF	TGTGCCAGTAGTAAAGGCAGACAGGGTAGTTCACCCCTCCACTTT
TRBV7-9	NA	TRBJ1-4	CASSSRENEKLFF	TGTGCCAGCAGCTCTAGGGAAAATGAAAAACTGTTTTTT
TRBV5-4	NA	TRBJ1-1	CASSLLAGKNTEAFF	TGTGCCAGCAGCTTGTTGGCCGGGAAGAACACTGAAGCTTTCTTT
TRBV4-2	NA	TRBJ1-2	CASSSGGGAGILYGYTF	TGTGCCAGCAGCTCTGGAGGGGGGGCCGGTATCCTCTATGGCTACACCTTC
TRBV25-1	NA	TRBJ1-1	CASSASGRGWTEAFF	TGTGCCAGCAGTGCCTCTGGGAGGGGTTGGACTGAAGCTTTCTTT
TRBV6-5	NA	TRBJ1-1	CASRARRRDTEAFF	TGTGCCAGCAGGGCCCGGAGGAGGGACACTGAAGCTTTCTTT
TRBV3-1/TRBV3-2	NA	TRBJ2-2	CASSQRKGAGELFF	TGTGCCAGCAGCCAAAGAAAGGGCGCCGGGGAGCTGTTTTTT
TRBV14	NA	TRBJ2-7	CASSQGLFPLRQYF	TGTGCCAGCAGCCAGGGACTGTTCCCCCTCCGTCAGTACTTC
TRBV6-5	NA	TRBJ1-6	CASSYSRDGGSPLHF	TGTGCCAGCAGTTACTCGCGGGACGGGGGTTCACCCCTCCACTTT
TRBV6-5	TRBD1	TRBJ1-2	CASRRTGEAYGYTF	TGTGCCAGCAGAAGGACAGGGGAGGCCTATGGCTACACCTTC
TRBV10-3	NA	TRBJ1-1	CAISERILNTEAFF	TGTGCCATCAGTGAAAGGATACTGAACACTGAAGCTTTCTTT